Presented here are 32 T cell receptor beta chains from one specimen sequenced in a study of cytomegalovirus exposure and HLA in healthy donors. The PCR employed 60 Vbeta primers together with 13 Jbeta primers. Data came from immunoSEQ multiplex PCR; TCRdb stores just in-frame clones and leaves some out. This sample has 100,000 to 150,000 clones, with around 77% found just once. The sequenced sample was PBMCs. These receptors originate from a woman in her 50s in good health and CMV-seronegative.

The chain combines TRBV7-9 with TRBJ1-2, with D hard to call. V was cut by 7 bases and J by 2 bases, with 11 bases left in between. The CDR3 contains 13 residues. The germline V gene encodes CDR1 SEHNR and CDR2 FQNEAQ (reference sequence). DNA for the CDR3: TGTGCCAGCATCCCCGAGGCAAACTATGGCTACACCTTC. This encodes CASIPEANYGYTF.

The rearrangement uses TRBV2 and TRBJ1-1; maybe TRBD1 (5 bases). The CDR3 contains 12 residues. The germline V gene encodes CDR1 SNHLY and CDR2 FYNNEI. Trimming removed 4 bases at V and 9 bases at J, with 12 bases between. The CDR3 DNA sequence: TGTGCCAGCAGTGTTCAGGGAGGGCAAGCTTTCTTT. Protein product: CASSVQGGQAFF.

This chain uses TRBV27 with TRBJ2-5; no clear D gene. V lost 3 bases to trimming and J lost 1 base, with 6 bases between them. Germline CDR1 MNHEY, CDR2 SMNVEV (reference sequence). The CDR3 length is 13 residues. In DNA, the CDR3 is TGTGCCAGCAGTTTCCTACCCCAAGAGACCCAGTACTTC. Translated, it gives CASSFLPQETQYF.

The rearrangement links TRBV18 to TRBJ2-5, with D perhaps matching TRBD2 (7 bases). The CDR3 contains 17 residues. V was pared by 3 bases and J by 5 bases, with 22 bases between. Germline lookup yields CDR1 KGHSH and CDR2 LQKENI. DNA for the CDR3: TGTGCCAGCTCACCCGGACCCCTCTCCGGGGGGCGGGAGACCCAGTACTTC. Translation gives CASSPGPLSGGRETQYF.

The V and J genes are TRBV15 and TRBJ1-2; 7 nucleotides agree with TRBD1. Germline trimming cut 1 base from V and 3 bases from J; bases unmatched to any gene: 5. CDR1 is LNHNV and CDR2 is YYDKDF in the germline V gene (reference sequence). The CDR3 extends over 15 amino acids. CDR3 sequence reads: CATSRGYGTDYGYTF. CDR3 bases: TGTGCCACCAGCAGAGGTTATGGGACAGACTATGGCTACACCTTC.

As regards this clone: The junction departs from the called germline gene at one end, perhaps through a read error. The J gene is TRBJ1-2, the V gene TRBV7-9; TRBD1 might be the D (5 bases). The CDR3 is 12 amino acids. Per germline, CDR1 SEHNR and CDR2 FQNEAQ (reference sequence). The chain's CDR3 is CSSSFLVEGYTF. The CDR3, as DNA: TGTTCCAGCAGCTTCCTAGTGGAGGGGTACACCTTC. Full variable domain (remainder filled in from reference TRBV7-9 and TRBJ1-2): DTGVSQNPRHKITKRGQNVTFRCDPISEHNRLYWYRQTLGQGPEFLTYFQNEAQLEKSRLLSDRFSAERPKGSFSTLEIQRTEQGDSAMYLCSSSFLVEGYTFGSGTRLTVV.

This rearrangement joins TRBV5-1 to TRBJ1-1; D remains ambiguous. CDR1 is SGHRS and CDR2 is YFSETQ in the germline V gene. This CDR3 is 14 amino acids long. The V end lost 2 bases, the J end lost 0 bases, and 8 bases lay between the germline ends. CDR3: CASSLSAMNTEAFF. Written as DNA, the CDR3 is TGCGCCAGCAGCTTAAGCGCTATGAACACTGAAGCTTTCTTT.

This clone was seen only once. This chain uses TRBV5-1 with TRBJ2-3; 10 bases line up with TRBD2. The ends lost 4 bases at V and 1 base at J; junction bases unmatched: 9. Germline V gene data show CDR1 as SGHRS and CDR2 as YFSETQ. The CDR3 is 17 residues long. The CDR3 DNA sequence: TGCGCCAGCAGCCGGGCCCCCGGGACTAGCGGCACAGATACGCAGTATTTT. Translating it yields CASSRAPGTSGTDTQYF.

The rearrangement uses TRBV30 and TRBJ1-1, with TRBD1 as a possible D gene (6 bases). The CDR3 has 15 residues. Germline assignment: CDR1 GTSNPN and CDR2 SVGIG (reference sequence). Trimming cost V 0 bases and J 4 bases, with 15 bases left between them. The CDR3 sequence: CAWSVLTGLSTEAFF. The DNA of the CDR3 is TGTGCCTGGAGTGTTCTGACAGGCCTGAGCACTGAAGCTTTCTTT.

J is TRBJ2-2 and V is TRBV5-4; unclear D gene. The CDR3 spans 15 residues. Germline loops: CDR1 SGHNT, CDR2 YYREEE (reference sequence). V was clipped by 0 bases and J by 2 bases, with 8 bases between them. The CDR3 region is CASSLVVQNTGELFF. The DNA of the CDR3 is TGTGCCAGCAGCTTGGTAGTCCAAAACACCGGGGAGCTGTTTTTT.

This sequence joins TRBV6-6 and TRBJ2-7; the match to TRBD1 covers 7 bases. V was clipped by 2 bases and J by 3 bases; unmatched bases: 10. CDR1 is MNHNY and CDR2 is SVGAGI in the germline V gene (reference sequence). This CDR3 contains 16 residues. The chain's CDR3 is CASSYPRQGLGYEQYF. Here the CDR3 DNA reads TGTGCCAGCAGTTACCCCAGACAGGGCTTAGGCTACGAGCAGTACTTC.

The rearrangement links TRBV5-1 to TRBJ1-1; D possibly corresponds to TRBD1 (5 bases). The ends were cut back, 1 base at V and 1 base at J, with 14 bases in the middle. Germline assignment: CDR1 SGHRS and CDR2 YFSETQ. The CDR3 is 16 residues long. CDR3 DNA sequence: TGCGCCAGCAGCTTGCGGCCAGGGTCTGAGAACACTGAAGCTTTCTTT. Protein sequence: CASSLRPGSENTEAFF.

The J gene is TRBJ2-2, the V gene TRBV5-4; 11 nucleotides align to TRBD1. V shed 5 bases and J 3 bases; nucleotides not matched to a gene: 6. The CDR3 consists of 16 residues. CDR1 is SGHNT and CDR2 is YYREEE in the germline V gene (reference sequence). CDR3 residues: CASSPPDRGHTGELFF. As DNA, the CDR3 is TGTGCCAGCAGTCCCCCGGACAGGGGGCACACCGGGGAGCTGTTTTTT.

The count of this clone is one. The CDR3 nucleotides read TGTGCCAGCAGCCAGTCTGGACTTCTCAATGAGCAGTTCTTC. It encodes CASSQSGLLNEQFF. The rearrangement links TRBV4-2 to TRBJ2-1; D may be TRBD2 (5 bases). V shed 3 bases and J shed 6 bases, with 12 bases lying between them. Germline CDR1 reads LGHNA; CDR2 reads YNFKEQ. The CDR3 extends over 14 amino acids.

The genes are TRBV6-1 and TRBJ1-2; D remains ambiguous. Trimming cost V 6 bases and J 5 bases, with 4 bases left between them. Germline CDR1 reads MNHNS; CDR2 reads SASEGT. The CDR3 covers 10 residues. CDR3 nucleotides: TGTGCCAGCAGGAGTTATGGCTACACCTTC. It translates to CASRSYGYTF.

This clone was seen a single time. The rearrangement uses TRBV19 and TRBJ1-5, with 9 nucleotides matching TRBD1. The CDR3 totals 14 residues. Losses at the gene ends were 4 bases for V and 7 bases for J; bases not matched to a gene: 5. CDR1 LNHDA and CDR2 SQIVND come from the germline V gene (reference sequence). This CDR3 reads CASSTTGGGQPQHF. CDR3 bases: TGTGCCAGTAGTACGACAGGGGGAGGACAGCCCCAGCATTTT.

The genes are TRBV7-2 and TRBJ2-5, with D possibly being TRBD1 (6 bases). CDR1 is SGHTA, CDR2 FQGNSA, per germline. The CDR3 runs to 15 residues. Trimming took 5 bases from V and 9 from J, leaving 22 bases between them. The CDR3 nucleotides are TGTGCCAGCAGCCCTCGCACAGGGTGGGGTCAGGCCCAGTACTTC. The encoded protein is CASSPRTGWGQAQYF.

V usage is TRBV4-3 and J usage is TRBJ1-1; D is unclear. Per germline, CDR1 LGHNA and CDR2 YSLEER. The CDR3 sequence is 13 residues long. V gave up 2 bases and J gave up 1 base, with 5 bases separating them. In DNA form, the CDR3 reads TGCGCCAGCAGCCAATTACAGAACACTGAAGCTTTCTTT. It codes for CASSQLQNTEAFF.

The chain couples TRBV7-3 to TRBJ2-5, with D perhaps matching TRBD1 (5 bases). The CDR3 is 15 residues long. Germline assignment: CDR1 SGHTA and CDR2 FQGTGA. Deletions cut 0 bases from V and 5 bases from J, with 13 bases between. The CDR3 DNA follows: TGTGCCAGCAGCTTAACAGGGGCAGGGCGGGAGACCCAGTACTTC. Its translation is CASSLTGAGRETQYF. Full variable domain (outside the CDR3, taken from reference TRBV7-3 and TRBJ2-5): GAGVSQTPSNKVTEKGKYVELRCDPISGHTALYWYRQSLGQGPEFLIYFQGTGAADDSGLPNDRFFAVRPEGSVSTLKIQRTERGDSAVYLCASSLTGAGRETQYFGPGTRLLVL.

The chain combines TRBV6-1 with TRBJ1-2; the D gene is possibly TRBD1 (5 bases). V dropped 2 bases and J dropped 0 bases, with 16 bases sitting between them. The length of the CDR3 is 17 residues. Germline V gene sequence: CDR1 MNHNS, CDR2 SASEGT. This chain's CDR3 is CASSEWRRANTNYGYTF. The CDR3 coding sequence is TGTGCCAGCAGTGAATGGCGCAGGGCTAATACTAACTATGGCTACACCTTC.

The chain couples TRBV27 to TRBJ1-4, with TRBD1 identical over 8 bases. The CDR3 covers 16 residues. Germline CDR1 and CDR2: MNHEY and SMNVEV (reference sequence). Trimming cost V 6 bases and J 6 bases; bases outside gene matches: 12. In DNA, the CDR3 is TGTGCCAGCAGACAACTCAGGGGGCGCAGGGATGAAAAACTGTTTTTT. This gives the protein CASRQLRGRRDEKLFF.

This rearrangement joins TRBV4-1 to TRBJ2-1; 13 bases map to TRBD2. J was trimmed by 8 bases and V by 4 bases; bases with no gene match: 5. The CDR3 extends over 15 amino acids. Per germline, CDR1 MGHRA and CDR2 YSYEKL. Here the CDR3 reads CASSPWTSGSDEQFF. CDR3 sequence (DNA): TGCGCCAGCAGCCCCTGGACTAGCGGGAGCGATGAGCAGTTCTTC.

The chain joins TRBV19 to TRBJ2-3, with D possibly matching TRBD1 (5 bases). The germline gives CDR1 LNHDA, CDR2 SQIVND (reference sequence). V shed 6 bases and J shed 0 bases, with 13 bases lying between them. This CDR3 has 15 residues. CDR3 bases: TGTGCCAGTAGCCACAGGTTAGAAAGCACAGATACGCAGTATTTT. It encodes CASSHRLESTDTQYF.

The chain has TRBV5-4 and TRBJ2-1, with D possibly TRBD2 on 6 matching bases. Germline assignment: CDR1 SGHNT and CDR2 YYREEE (reference sequence). CDR3 length equals 15 residues. Trimming stripped 4 bases from V and 7 bases from J, with 18 bases between. The CDR3 loop reads CASSRESTRPNEQFF. The CDR3 nucleotides are TGTGCCAGCAGCCGGGAGTCGACTAGGCCAAATGAGCAGTTCTTC.

The chain employs TRBV28 and TRBJ1-2; 8 bases are shared with TRBD1. Trimming cost V 7 bases and J 3 bases; bases outside gene matches: 4. This CDR3 contains 13 residues. Germline CDR1 is MDHEN and CDR2 is SYDVKM. In nucleotides, the CDR3 is TGTGCCAGCATCCCGGGACAGGACTATGGCTACACCTTC. It translates to CASIPGQDYGYTF.

The rearrangement uses TRBV7-9 and TRBJ2-1; maybe TRBD1 (6 bases). In germline, CDR1 is SEHNR, CDR2 FQNEAQ (reference sequence). V was pared by 0 bases and J by 15 bases, with 12 bases between. CDR3 length equals 12 residues. The CDR3 DNA follows: TGTGCCAGCAGCTTAGCGACAGGTGGTCTGTTCTTC. It yields the protein CASSLATGGLFF.

The J gene is TRBJ1-5, the V gene TRBV19, with 9 bases aligning to TRBD1. The germline gives CDR1 LNHDA, CDR2 SQIVND (reference sequence). The CDR3 length is 15 residues. Trimming cost V 5 bases and J 4 bases; bases outside gene matches: 6. Here the CDR3 reads CASSEDRGLNQPQHF. The CDR3 DNA follows: TGTGCCAGTAGTGAGGACAGGGGACTTAATCAGCCCCAGCATTTT.

This chain joins TRBV4-2 and TRBJ2-1, with 8 bases aligning to TRBD2. This CDR3 comprises 15 residues. CDR1 is LGHNA and CDR2 is YNFKEQ in the germline V gene. The J segment lost 6 bases and the V segment lost 1 base, leaving 5 bases of the junction unmatched. The CDR3 loop reads CASSQAGGPSNEQFF. The CDR3 DNA sequence: TGTGCCAGCAGCCAAGCGGGAGGGCCTAGCAATGAGCAGTTCTTC.

V and J are TRBV6-1 and TRBJ2-5, with 8 bases aligning to TRBD1. This CDR3 contains 13 residues. Looked up from germline, CDR1 is MNHNS and CDR2 is SASEGT. J gave up 4 bases and V 8 bases, and 6 bases lay outside the gene matches. The CDR3 bases are TGTGCCAGCGCCGGACAGGGTAGAGAGACCCAGTACTTC. Translating it yields CASAGQGRETQYF.

V and J are TRBV2 and TRBJ2-5; D may be TRBD2 (7 bases). V lost 0 bases to trimming and J lost 8 bases, with 16 bases between them. There are 15 residues in the CDR3. Germline CDR1 is SNHLY and CDR2 is FYNNEI. DNA of the CDR3: TGTGCCAGCAGTGAAGCGCTTAGGGGGGGAGGAACCCAGTACTTC. The encoded protein is CASSEALRGGGTQYF.

The V and J genes are TRBV2 and TRBJ2-5; 13 bases are a match to TRBD2. The junction had 3 bases not matched to a gene; V was cut back by 3 bases and J by 2 bases. In germline, CDR1 is SNHLY, CDR2 FYNNEI. There are 16 residues in the CDR3. The CDR3 DNA reads TGTGCCAGCAGTGACTTGGGACTAGCGGGGCAAGAGACCCAGTACTTC. It encodes CASSDLGLAGQETQYF.

This chain joins TRBV7-2 and TRBJ2-6; tentative D call: TRBD2 (6 bases). The CDR3 length is 17 residues. V was trimmed by 2 bases and J by 0 bases, leaving 11 bases between them. Per germline, CDR1 SGHTA and CDR2 FQGNSA. The CDR3, as DNA: TGTGCCAGCAGCTTATTTGTCGGGAGCTCTGGGGCCAACGTCCTGACTTTC. This codes for CASSLFVGSSGANVLTF.